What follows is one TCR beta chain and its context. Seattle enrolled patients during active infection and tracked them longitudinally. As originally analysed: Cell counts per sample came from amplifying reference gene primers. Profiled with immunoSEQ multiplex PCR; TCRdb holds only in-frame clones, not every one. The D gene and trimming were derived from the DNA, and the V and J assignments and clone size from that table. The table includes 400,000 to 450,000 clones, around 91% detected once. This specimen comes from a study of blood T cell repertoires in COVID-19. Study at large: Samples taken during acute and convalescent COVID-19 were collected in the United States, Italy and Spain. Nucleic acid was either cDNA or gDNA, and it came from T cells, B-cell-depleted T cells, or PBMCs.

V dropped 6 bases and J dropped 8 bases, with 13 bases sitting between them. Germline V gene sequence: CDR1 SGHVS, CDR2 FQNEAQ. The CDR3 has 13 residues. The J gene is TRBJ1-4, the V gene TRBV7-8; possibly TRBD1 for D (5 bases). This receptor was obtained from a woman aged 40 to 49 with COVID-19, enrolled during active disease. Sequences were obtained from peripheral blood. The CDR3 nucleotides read TGTGCCAGCAGAGCCAGGGTGGACGAAAAACTGTTTTTT. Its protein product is CASRARVDEKLFF.